Listed here are 9 T cell receptor beta chains from one sample, sequenced in a study of blood T cell repertoires in COVID-19. Clones were read by immunoSEQ multiplex PCR, and TCRdb kept only the in-frame ones, dropping some. The sample lists hundreds of thousands of clones; around 88% were seen once. The sequencing sample was made of PBMCs or T cells enriched from blood (not recorded which). These receptors were collected from a woman aged 35 to 49 who had recovered from COVID-19.

This clone occurred a few times. The V call is TRBV18, the J call TRBJ2-3, with TRBD2 identical over 12 bases. V dropped 3 bases and J dropped 4; count of bases not matched to a gene: 2. Germline CDR1 is KGHSH and CDR2 is LQKENI. This CDR3 spans 15 amino acids. DNA for the CDR3: TGTGCCAGCTCACCTGGACTAGCGGGACCAGATACGCAGTATTTT. Translation: CASSPGLAGPDTQYF. Full variable domain (remainder filled in from reference TRBV18 and TRBJ2-3): NAGVMQNPRHLVRRRGQEARLRCSPMKGHSHVYWYRQLPEEGLKFMVYLQKENIIDESGMPKERFSAEFPKEGPSILRIQQVVRGDSAAYFCASSPGLAGPDTQYFGPGTRLTVL.

The chain joins TRBV28 to TRBJ2-2, with D tentatively TRBD2 (5 bases). In germline, CDR1 is MDHEN, CDR2 SYDVKM. The CDR3 loop spans 14 amino acids. Trimming removed 3 bases at V and 5 bases at J, with 10 bases between. CDR3 bases: TGTGCCAGCAGTTTCGCCCCGGGAACCGGGGAGCTGTTTTTT. This gives the protein CASSFAPGTGELFF. The full variable domain, completed using reference TRBV28 and TRBJ2-2, is DVKVTQSSRYLVKRTGEKVFLECVQDMDHENMFWYRQDPGLGLRLIYFSYDVKMKEKGDIPEGYSVSREKKERFSLILESASTNQTSMYLCASSFAPGTGELFFGEGSRLTVL.

The chain employs TRBV2 and TRBJ2-1, with TRBD1 matching 12 bases. V lost 8 bases and J lost 8; bases outside the gene matches: 7. This CDR3 spans 14 amino acids. Germline V gives CDR1 SNHLY, CDR2 FYNNEI. CDR3 sequence reads: CASAGTGGRDEQFF. The CDR3 nucleotides are TGTGCCAGCGCAGGGACAGGGGGCAGGGATGAGCAGTTCTTC.

This chain uses TRBV7-2 with TRBJ2-5; 7 bases map to TRBD2. Germline values: CDR1 SGHTA, CDR2 FQGNSA. V shed 2 bases, J shed 4 bases, and the junction held 10 bases outside the gene matches. The CDR3 contains 16 residues. The CDR3 coding sequence is TGTGCCAGCAGCTTACAACCGGGGGGTTCCCCAGAGACCCAGTACTTC. Translation gives CASSLQPGGSPETQYF.

There are a few counts of this clone. V gene TRBV6-5 combines with J gene TRBJ1-6; TRBD1 is a possible D gene (6 bases). CDR3 length equals 15 residues. CDR1 is MNHEY, CDR2 SVGAGI, per germline. The ends were cut back, 6 bases at V and 7 bases at J, with 16 bases in the middle. CDR3 region: CASSQQGGLNSPLHF. CDR3 DNA sequence: TGTGCCAGCAGCCAACAGGGTGGCTTGAATTCACCCCTCCACTTT.

Regarding this clone: The same CDR3 also results from other DNA sequences found in this sample. The chain combines TRBV18 with TRBJ2-7; 9 bases line up with TRBD1. V was pared by 3 bases and J by 0 bases, with 0 bases of the junction left unmatched. The CDR3 covers 14 residues. From germline, CDR1 is KGHSH and CDR2 LQKENI. Here the CDR3 reads CASSPGQGSYEQYF. The CDR3 DNA is TGTGCCAGCTCACCGGGACAGGGCTCCTACGAGCAGTACTTC. Looking up the rest from reference TRBV18 and TRBJ2-7 gives the full variable domain: NAGVMQNPRHLVRRRGQEARLRCSPMKGHSHVYWYRQLPEEGLKFMVYLQKENIIDESGMPKERFSAEFPKEGPSILRIQQVVRGDSAAYFCASSPGQGSYEQYFGPGTRLTVT.

This clone was observed a handful of times. DNA of the CDR3: TGTGCCAGTAGTCTCTCGAGAGGTGGCTACACCTTC. It translates to CASSLSRGGYTF. The rearrangement joins TRBV19 to TRBJ1-2, with D hard to call. This CDR3 is built from 12 residues. V lost 5 bases, J lost 7 bases, and 11 bases lay in between. From germline, CDR1 is LNHDA and CDR2 SQIVND (reference sequence).

The chain's CDR3 is CASHDSFVYGYTF. DNA of the CDR3: TGTGCCAGTCACGACAGTTTCGTCTATGGCTACACCTTC. V gene TRBV18 combines with J gene TRBJ1-2; tentatively, D is TRBD1 (5 bases). The CDR3 totals 13 residues. V lost 9 bases to trimming and J lost 4 bases, with 15 bases between them. Per the germline V gene, CDR1 is KGHSH and CDR2 is LQKENI.

The chain uses TRBV2 and TRBJ1-5; D possibly corresponds to TRBD1 (5 bases). Germline CDR1 is SNHLY and CDR2 is FYNNEI. V lost 6 bases and J lost 0, with 12 bases in between. CDR3 size: 15 residues. The CDR3 DNA is TGTGCCAGCAGCTACGACAGACATAGCAATCAGCCCCAGCATTTT. This sequence encodes CASSYDRHSNQPQHF. The whole variable domain, remainder taken from reference TRBV2 and TRBJ1-5, is EPEVTQTPSHQVTQMGQEVILRCVPISNHLYFYWYRQILGQKVEFLVSFYNNEISEKSEIFDDQFSVERPDGSNFTLKIRSTKLEDSAMYFCASSYDRHSNQPQHFGDGTRLSIL.